Presented here are 13 T cell receptor beta chains from one specimen sequenced in a study of response to subunit inactivated influenza vaccine. TCRdb analysed the RT-PCR reads with MiXCR anew, one entry per CDR3 protein. In the table there are 800,000 to 1,000,000 distinct CDR3 sequences, over 20% of which are singletons. The material sequenced was PBMCs from blood, taken more than 4 days after vaccination. The receptors here all came from a man between 45 and 60 years old who received an inactivated influenza vaccine.

The chain couples TRBV18 to TRBJ1-4, with D perhaps TRBD1 (5 bases). The germline gives CDR1 KGHSH, CDR2 LQKENI. Trimming cost V 1 base and J 3 bases, with 15 bases left between them. The CDR3 runs to 17 residues. The CDR3 sequence: CASSPLLGVDSNEKLFF. CDR3 sequence (DNA): TGTGCCAGCTCACCACTGCTGGGGGTTGATTCTAATGAAAAACTGTTTTTT.

This clonotype has just a few counts. CDR3 residues: CASSFGRITGELFF. The CDR3 DNA reads TGTGCCAGCAGCTTCGGACGGATCACCGGGGAGCTGTTTTTT. The chain combines TRBV7-8 with TRBJ2-2; no definite D call. This CDR3 has 14 residues. V was trimmed by 3 bases and J by 4 bases, leaving 9 bases between them. The germline CDR1 and CDR2 sequences are SGHVS and FQNEAQ.

This clonotype appeared once. The chain is built from TRBV4-2 and TRBJ2-5, with TRBD2 matching 10 bases. Germline V lookup: CDR1 LGHNA, CDR2 YNFKEQ. The V gene end was trimmed by 1 base and the J gene end by 4 bases; junction bases not matched to a gene: 12. The CDR3 contains 18 residues. The CDR3 nucleotides are TGTGCCAGCAGCCAAGGAAATAGCGGGAGGCCCCCCCGAGAGACCCAGTACTTC. This sequence encodes CASSQGNSGRPPRETQYF.

In its sample, this clonotype was seen a few times. The chain links TRBV11-2 to TRBJ2-5; D not resolved. The CDR3 covers 13 residues. Germline V gene data show CDR1 as SGHAT and CDR2 as FQNNGV. Trimming removed 6 bases from V and 3 bases from J, with 11 bases in between. Here the CDR3 reads CASSRNEKETQYF. DNA for the CDR3: TGTGCCAGCAGTCGCAACGAAAAAGAGACCCAGTACTTC.

The chain has TRBV6-1 and TRBJ2-4; weak D call: TRBD2 (5 bases). CDR1 and CDR2 (germline): MNHNS, SASEGT. The V gene lost 3 bases and the J gene lost 5 bases, with 14 bases spanning the gap. The CDR3 totals 15 residues. The CDR3 loop reads CASSDLLRAQNIQYF. CDR3 nucleotide sequence: TGTGCCAGCAGTGACCTACTGAGGGCGCAAAACATTCAGTACTTC.

This clonotype has only a few counts. The chain recombines TRBV29-1 with TRBJ2-3, with no clear D. V gave up 7 bases and J gave up 0 bases, with 17 bases separating them. The CDR3 sequence is 15 residues long. CDR1 and CDR2 from the germline V gene are SQVTM and ANQGSEA. The chain's CDR3 is CSAGPGSSSTDTQYF. CDR3 coding DNA: TGCAGCGCCGGCCCTGGAAGTTCTAGCACAGATACGCAGTATTTT.

The chain combines TRBV7-9 with TRBJ2-2; 9 nucleotides match TRBD1. Germline trimming cut 4 bases from V and 6 bases from J; bases unmatched to any gene: 3. The CDR3 length is 14 residues. Germline CDR1 reads SEHNR; CDR2 reads FQNEAQ (reference sequence). In nucleotides, the CDR3 is TGTGCCAGCAGCTCCCGGACAGGGGCCGGGGAGCTGTTTTTT. Translating it yields CASSSRTGAGELFF.

The chain uses TRBV7-7 and TRBJ2-3, with TRBD2 matching 10 bases. The J segment lost 2 bases and the V segment lost 5 bases, leaving 4 bases of the junction unmatched. This CDR3 spans 15 amino acids. CDR1 and CDR2 (germline): SSHAT, FNYEAQ (reference sequence). CDR3 residues: CASSPAGGVTDTQYF. The CDR3 DNA is TGTGCCAGCAGCCCAGCGGGAGGGGTCACAGATACGCAGTATTTT.

The sample holds a few counts of this clonotype. The chain's CDR3 is CATSRRTGGYTF. CDR3 nucleotide sequence: TGTGCCACCAGCAGACGGACGGGTGGCTACACCTTC. J is TRBJ1-2 and V is TRBV15; D gene uncertain. The CDR3 is 12 amino acids. V lost 2 bases to trimming and J lost 7 bases, with 8 bases between them. Germline CDR1 and CDR2: LNHNV and YYDKDF (reference sequence).

This clonotype was counted only a few times. The chain links TRBV15 to TRBJ2-3; D call uncertain. The CDR3 runs to 16 residues. V was trimmed by 1 base and J by 0 bases, leaving 11 bases between them. CDR1 LNHNV and CDR2 YYDKDF come from the germline V gene (reference sequence). This chain's CDR3 is CATSRGRASSTDTQYF. The DNA of the CDR3 is TGTGCCACCAGCAGAGGCCGGGCTTCTAGCACAGATACGCAGTATTTT.

The rearrangement uses TRBV20-1 and TRBJ2-7, with a tentative D call TRBD1 (5 bases). Germline CDR1 DFQATT, CDR2 SNEGSKA (reference sequence). V lost 5 bases and J 6 bases, leaving 8 bases between the germline ends. The CDR3 covers 10 residues. CDR3 protein: CSAYRFEQYF. CDR3 DNA sequence: TGCAGTGCTTACAGGTTCGAGCAGTACTTC.

CDR3 DNA: TGTGCCAGCAGCTTAGGGGGGCGGCAGTTCTTC. Its protein is CASSLGGRQFF. The chain combines TRBV7-8 with TRBJ2-1; D may be TRBD1 (6 bases). In germline, CDR1 is SGHVS, CDR2 FQNEAQ. V shed 1 base and J shed 12 bases, with 7 bases lying between them. CDR3 size: 11 residues.

This clonotype was counted a few times. The chain has TRBV6-5 and TRBJ2-1, with 10 bases identical to TRBD2. Germline V gives CDR1 MNHEY, CDR2 SVGAGI. Unmatched junction bases numbered 16, after V lost 4 bases and J lost 7 bases. CDR3 length: 18 residues. The CDR3 DNA reads TGTGCCAGCAGTTCGGCGTTCGGGCTAGCGGGAGAAGGGAATGAGCAGTTCTTC. This gives the protein CASSSAFGLAGEGNEQFF.